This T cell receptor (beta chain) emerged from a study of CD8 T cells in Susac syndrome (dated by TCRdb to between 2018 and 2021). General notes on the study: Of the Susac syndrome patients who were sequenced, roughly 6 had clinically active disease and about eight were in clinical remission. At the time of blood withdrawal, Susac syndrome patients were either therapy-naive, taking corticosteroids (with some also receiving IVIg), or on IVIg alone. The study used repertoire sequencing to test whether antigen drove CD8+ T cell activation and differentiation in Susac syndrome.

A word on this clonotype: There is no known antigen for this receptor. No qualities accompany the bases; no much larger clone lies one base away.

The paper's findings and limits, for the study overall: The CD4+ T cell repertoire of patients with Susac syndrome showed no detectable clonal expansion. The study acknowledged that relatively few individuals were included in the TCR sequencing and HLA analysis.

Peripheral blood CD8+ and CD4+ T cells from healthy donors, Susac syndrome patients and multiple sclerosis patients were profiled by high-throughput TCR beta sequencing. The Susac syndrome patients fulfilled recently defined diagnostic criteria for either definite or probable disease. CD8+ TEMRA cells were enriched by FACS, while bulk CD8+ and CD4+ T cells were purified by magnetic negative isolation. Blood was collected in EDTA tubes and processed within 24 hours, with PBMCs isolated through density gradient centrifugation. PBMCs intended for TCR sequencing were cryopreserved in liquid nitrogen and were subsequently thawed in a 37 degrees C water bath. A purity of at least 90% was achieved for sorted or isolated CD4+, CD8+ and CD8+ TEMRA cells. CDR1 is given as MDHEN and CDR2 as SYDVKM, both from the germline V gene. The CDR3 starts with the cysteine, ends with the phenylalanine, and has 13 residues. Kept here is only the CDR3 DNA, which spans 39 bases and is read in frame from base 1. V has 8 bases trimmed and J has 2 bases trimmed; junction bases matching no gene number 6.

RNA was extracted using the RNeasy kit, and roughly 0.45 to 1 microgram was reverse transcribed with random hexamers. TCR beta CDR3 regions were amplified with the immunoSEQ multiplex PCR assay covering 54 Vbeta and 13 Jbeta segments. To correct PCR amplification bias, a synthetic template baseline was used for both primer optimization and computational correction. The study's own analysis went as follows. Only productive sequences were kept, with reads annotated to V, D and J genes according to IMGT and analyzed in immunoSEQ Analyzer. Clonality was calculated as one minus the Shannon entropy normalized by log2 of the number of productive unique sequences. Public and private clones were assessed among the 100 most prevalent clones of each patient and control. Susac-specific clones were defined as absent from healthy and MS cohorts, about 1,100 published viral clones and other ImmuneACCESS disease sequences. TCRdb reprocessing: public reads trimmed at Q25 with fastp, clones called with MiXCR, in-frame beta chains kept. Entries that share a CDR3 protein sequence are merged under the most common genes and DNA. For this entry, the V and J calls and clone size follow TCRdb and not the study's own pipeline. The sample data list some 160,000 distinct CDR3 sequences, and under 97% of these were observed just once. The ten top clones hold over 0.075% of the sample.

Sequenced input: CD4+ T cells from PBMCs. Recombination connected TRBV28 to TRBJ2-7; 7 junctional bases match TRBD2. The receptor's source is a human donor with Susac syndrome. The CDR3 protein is CASAGVMTYEQYF. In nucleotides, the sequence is TGTGCCAGCGCGGGAGTAATGACCTACGAGCAGTACTTC.